These 10 T cell receptor beta chains share one sample of origin, sequenced in a study of T cells in Graves' hyperthyroidism and ophthalmopathy. Amplified regions were TCR beta CDR3 sequences from RNA transcripts. The HTBI primer set was used in a first-round RT-PCR of the TCR CDR3. TCRdb passed the multiplex PCR reads through MiXCR, listing each CDR3 protein once. The data show under 130,000 distinct CDR3 sequences, roughly 44% seen once. The sample comprised blood. The receptors stem from a man aged 40-49 years with Graves' hyperthyroidism.

In its sample, this clonotype was seen once. The chain recombines TRBV5-4 with TRBJ2-2; D ambiguous. The CDR3 loop spans 13 amino acids. CDR1 is SGHNT, CDR2 YYREEE, per germline (reference sequence). V was shortened by 4 bases and J by 7 bases, with 11 bases between the two germline ends. The CDR3 sequence: CASSQGSGGELFF. CDR3 DNA: TGTGCCAGCAGCCAAGGTTCAGGCGGGGAGCTGTTTTTT.

This clonotype appeared a few times. The chain employs TRBV11-2 and TRBJ2-1; no clear D gene. The CDR3 is made up of 13 amino acids. Per germline, CDR1 SGHAT and CDR2 FQNNGV. Trimming shortened V by 8 bases and J by 0 bases, and 8 bases separated the two germline ends. This CDR3 reads CASSPSSYNEQFF. CDR3 in DNA: TGTGCCAGCTCTCCTAGCTCCTACAATGAGCAGTTCTTC.

The chain uses TRBV20-1 and TRBJ2-7; tentatively, D is TRBD1 (7 bases). Trimming shortened V by 1 base and J by 0 bases, and 19 bases separated the two germline ends. The CDR3 is made up of 17 amino acids. CDR1 and CDR2 (germline): DFQATT, SNEGSKA (reference sequence). The CDR3 loop reads CSARGGDSGWNSYEQYF. The CDR3 bases are TGCAGTGCTAGAGGCGGGGACAGCGGGTGGAACTCCTACGAGCAGTACTTC.

This clonotype showed up just once. The missing conserved phenylalanine or tryptophan at the end of this CDR3 makes a read error likely. J is TRBJ2-7 and V is TRBV24-1; 11 bases map to TRBD2. CDR1 and CDR2 (germline): KGHDR, SFDVKD. The CDR3 spans 18 residues. Trimming at V came to 2 bases and at J to 2 bases, leaving 10 bases not matched to a gene. For the CDR3, the DNA is TGTGCCACCAGTGATTCACGAAGGACTAGCGGGCCGACCTACGAGCAGTACCTC. As protein: CATSDSRRTSGPTYEQYL.

This clonotype was counted many times. Since a much larger clone is just one base distant, this may be a read error. The chain couples TRBV7-9 to TRBJ2-7, with 7 bases matching TRBD2. The CDR3 is made up of 12 amino acids. Trimming removed 8 bases from V and 2 bases from J; junction bases left unmatched: 3. CDR1 is SEHNR, CDR2 FQNEAQ, per germline (reference sequence). The CDR3: CASGGSAYEQYF. The CDR3 nucleotides are TGTGCCAGCGGCGGGAGCGCCTACGAGCAGTACTTC.

This clonotype was seen ten or more times. The chain employs TRBV6-1 and TRBJ1-6; 12 positions match TRBD1. The J segment lost 10 bases and the V segment lost 7 bases, leaving 8 bases of the junction unmatched. This CDR3 contains 15 residues. CDR1 and CDR2 (germline): MNHNS, SASEGT. In DNA, the CDR3 is TGTGCCAGCACCCTGGGACAGGGGGCAGGATCACCCCTCCACTTT. Translating it yields CASTLGQGAGSPLHF.

As for this clonotype: The junction departs from the called germline gene at one end, perhaps through a read error. The genes are TRBV2 and TRBJ2-3; D is uncertain. Per the germline V gene, CDR1 is SNHLY and CDR2 is FYNNEI. This CDR3 is 15 amino acids long. In DNA form, the CDR3 reads TGTGCCAGCGGTGAAACCGGGTCTAGCACAGATACGCAGTATTTT. Translated, it gives CASGETGSSTDTQYF.

In its sample, this clonotype was seen many times. The V call is TRBV20-1, the J call TRBJ2-5, with 7 positions matching TRBD2. V shed 0 bases and J 4 bases; nucleotides not matched to a gene: 8. The CDR3 contains 15 residues. Germline CDR1 is DFQATT and CDR2 is SNEGSKA (reference sequence). The CDR3, as DNA: TGCAGTGCTAGAGAGCTAGCGGCCCCCCCAGAGACCCAGTACTTC. It codes for CSARELAAPPETQYF.

The V and J genes are TRBV24-1 and TRBJ2-1, with D possibly being TRBD1 (7 bases). Trimming took 7 bases from V and 6 from J, leaving 21 bases between them. The CDR3 sequence is 16 residues long. Germline V gene data show CDR1 as KGHDR and CDR2 as SFDVKD. CDR3 in amino acids: CATSIRGASPGNEQFF. DNA of the CDR3: TGTGCCACCAGCATCAGGGGGGCTTCCCCGGGCAATGAGCAGTTCTTC.

The genes are TRBV24-1 and TRBJ1-1; no firm D call. The CDR3 is made up of 13 amino acids. In germline, CDR1 is KGHDR, CDR2 SFDVKD. V was pared by 6 bases and J by 7 bases, with 14 bases between. Written as DNA, the CDR3 is TGTGCCACCAGTTTAAGGGTTTCGTATGAAGCTTTCTTT. Translation: CATSLRVSYEAFF.